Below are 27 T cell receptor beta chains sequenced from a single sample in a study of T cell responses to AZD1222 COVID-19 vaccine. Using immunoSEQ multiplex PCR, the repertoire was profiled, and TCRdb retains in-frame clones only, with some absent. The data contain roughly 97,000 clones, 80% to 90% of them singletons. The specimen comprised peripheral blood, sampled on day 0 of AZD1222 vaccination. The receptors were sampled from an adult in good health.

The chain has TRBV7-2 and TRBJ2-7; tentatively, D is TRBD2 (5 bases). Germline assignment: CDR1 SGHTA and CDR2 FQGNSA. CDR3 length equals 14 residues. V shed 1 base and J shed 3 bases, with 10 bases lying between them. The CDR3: CASSLGAEVYEQYF. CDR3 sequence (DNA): TGTGCCAGCAGCTTAGGAGCGGAGGTCTACGAGCAGTACTTC.

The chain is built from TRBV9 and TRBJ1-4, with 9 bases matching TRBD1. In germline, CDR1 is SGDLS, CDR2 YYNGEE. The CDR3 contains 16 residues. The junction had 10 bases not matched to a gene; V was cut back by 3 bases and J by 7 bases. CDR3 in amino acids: CASSAATGTGFEKLFF. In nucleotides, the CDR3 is TGTGCCAGCAGCGCAGCCACCGGGACAGGGTTTGAAAAACTGTTTTTT.

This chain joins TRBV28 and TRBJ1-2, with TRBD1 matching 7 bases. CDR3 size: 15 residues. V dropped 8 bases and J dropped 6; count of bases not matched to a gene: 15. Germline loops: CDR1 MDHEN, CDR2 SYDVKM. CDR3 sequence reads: CASDTQSRGLHGYTF. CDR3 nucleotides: TGTGCCAGCGATACTCAATCCAGGGGGTTACATGGCTACACCTTC.

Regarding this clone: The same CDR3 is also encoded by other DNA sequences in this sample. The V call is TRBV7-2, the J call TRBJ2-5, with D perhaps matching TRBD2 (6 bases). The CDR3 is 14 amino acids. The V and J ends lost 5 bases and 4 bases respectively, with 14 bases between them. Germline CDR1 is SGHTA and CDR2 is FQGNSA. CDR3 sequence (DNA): TGTGCCAGCAGCCCGAGGAGGGGAGTAGAGACCCAGTACTTC. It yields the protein CASSPRRGVETQYF.

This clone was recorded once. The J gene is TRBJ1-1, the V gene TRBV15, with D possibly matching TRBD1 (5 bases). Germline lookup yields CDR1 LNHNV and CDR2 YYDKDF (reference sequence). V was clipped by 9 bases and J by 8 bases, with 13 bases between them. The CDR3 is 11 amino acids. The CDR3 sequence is CATGYEGEAFF. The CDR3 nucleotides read TGTGCCACGGGGTATGAGGGGGAAGCTTTCTTT.

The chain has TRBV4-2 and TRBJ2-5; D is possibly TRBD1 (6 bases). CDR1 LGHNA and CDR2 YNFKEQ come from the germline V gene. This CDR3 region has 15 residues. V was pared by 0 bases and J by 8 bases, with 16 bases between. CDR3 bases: TGTGCCAGCAGCCAAGATCACAGGACTGGGGGCACCCAGTACTTC. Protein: CASSQDHRTGGTQYF.

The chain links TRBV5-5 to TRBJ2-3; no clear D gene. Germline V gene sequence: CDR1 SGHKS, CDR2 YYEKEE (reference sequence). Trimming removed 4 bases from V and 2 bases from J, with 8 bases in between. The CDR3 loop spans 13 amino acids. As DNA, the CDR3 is TGTGCCAGCAGCCCATCCGCCACAGATACGCAGTATTTT. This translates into CASSPSATDTQYF.

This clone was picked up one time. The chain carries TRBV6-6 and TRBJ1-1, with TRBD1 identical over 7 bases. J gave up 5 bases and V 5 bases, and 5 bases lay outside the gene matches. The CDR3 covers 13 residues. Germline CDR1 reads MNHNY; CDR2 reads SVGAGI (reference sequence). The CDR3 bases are TGTGCCAGCAGTACCGGGACAGTTACTGAAGCTTTCTTT. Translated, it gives CASSTGTVTEAFF.

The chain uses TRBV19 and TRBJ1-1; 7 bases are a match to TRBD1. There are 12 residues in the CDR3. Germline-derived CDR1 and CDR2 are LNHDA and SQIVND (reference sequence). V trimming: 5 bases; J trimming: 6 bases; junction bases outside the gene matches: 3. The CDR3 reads CASSQQGPEAFF. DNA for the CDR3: TGTGCCAGTAGTCAACAGGGGCCTGAAGCTTTCTTT.

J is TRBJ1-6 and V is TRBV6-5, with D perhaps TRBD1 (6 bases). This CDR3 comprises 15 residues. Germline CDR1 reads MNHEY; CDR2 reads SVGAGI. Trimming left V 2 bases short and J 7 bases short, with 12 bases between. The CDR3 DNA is TGTGCCAGCAGTTACGGGGGCTTAAGCAATTCACCCCTCCACTTT. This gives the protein CASSYGGLSNSPLHF.

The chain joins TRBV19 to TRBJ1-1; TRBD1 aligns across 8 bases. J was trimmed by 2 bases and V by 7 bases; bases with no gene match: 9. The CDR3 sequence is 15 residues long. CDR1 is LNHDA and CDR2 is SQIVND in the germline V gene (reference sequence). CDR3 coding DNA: TGTGCCAGTACCCCGAGGCAGGGGGCAAACACTGAAGCTTTCTTT. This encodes CASTPRQGANTEAFF.

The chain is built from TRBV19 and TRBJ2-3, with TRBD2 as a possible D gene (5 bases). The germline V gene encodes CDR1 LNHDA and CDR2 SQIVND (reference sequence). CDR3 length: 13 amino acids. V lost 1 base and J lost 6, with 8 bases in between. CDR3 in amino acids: CASSIGRRDTQYF. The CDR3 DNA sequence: TGTGCCAGTAGTATAGGCCGGAGGGATACGCAGTATTTT. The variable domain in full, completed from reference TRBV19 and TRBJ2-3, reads DGGITQSPKYLFRKEGQNVTLSCEQNLNHDAMYWYRQDPGQGLRLIYYSQIVNDFQKGDIAEGYSVSREKKESFPLTVTSAQKNPTAFYLCASSIGRRDTQYFGPGTRLTVL.

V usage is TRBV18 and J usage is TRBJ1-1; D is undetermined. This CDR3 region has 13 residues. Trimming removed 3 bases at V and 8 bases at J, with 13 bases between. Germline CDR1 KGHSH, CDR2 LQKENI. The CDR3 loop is CASSPSEVDEAFF. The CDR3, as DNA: TGTGCCAGCTCACCGTCGGAAGTTGACGAAGCTTTCTTT.

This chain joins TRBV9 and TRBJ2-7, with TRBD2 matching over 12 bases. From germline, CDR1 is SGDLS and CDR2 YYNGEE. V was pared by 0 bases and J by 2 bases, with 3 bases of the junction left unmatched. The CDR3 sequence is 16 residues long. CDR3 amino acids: CASSVEASGRAYEQYF. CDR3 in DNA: TGTGCCAGCAGCGTAGAGGCTAGCGGGAGGGCCTACGAGCAGTACTTC.

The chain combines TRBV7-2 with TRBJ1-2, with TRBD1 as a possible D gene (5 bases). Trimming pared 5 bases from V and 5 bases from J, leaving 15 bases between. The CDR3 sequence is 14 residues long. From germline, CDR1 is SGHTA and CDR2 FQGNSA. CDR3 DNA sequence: TGTGCCAGCAGCCCCTGGGGGGTGGGATATGGCTACACCTTC. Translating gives CASSPWGVGYGYTF.

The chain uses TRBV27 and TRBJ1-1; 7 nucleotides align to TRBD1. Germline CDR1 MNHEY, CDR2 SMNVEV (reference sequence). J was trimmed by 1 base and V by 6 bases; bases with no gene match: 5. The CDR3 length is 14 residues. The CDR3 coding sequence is TGTGCCAGCAGAACGGGACAGACGAACACTGAAGCTTTCTTT. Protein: CASRTGQTNTEAFF.

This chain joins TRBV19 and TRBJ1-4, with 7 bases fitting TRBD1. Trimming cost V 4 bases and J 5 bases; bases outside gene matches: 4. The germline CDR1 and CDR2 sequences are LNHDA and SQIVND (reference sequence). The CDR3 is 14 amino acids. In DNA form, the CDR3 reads TGTGCCAGTAGTAGGGACAGCTGGAATGAAAAACTGTTTTTT. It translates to CASSRDSWNEKLFF.

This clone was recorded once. CDR3 loop: CASSLRVQGSYNSPLHF. In nucleotides, the CDR3 is TGTGCCAGCAGCCTCAGGGTACAGGGGTCCTATAATTCACCCCTCCACTTT. This chain connects TRBV13 to TRBJ1-6, with TRBD1 matching over 7 bases. Germline V gene lookup returns CDR1 PRHDT and CDR2 FYEKMQ (reference sequence). The CDR3 contains 17 residues. J lost 1 base, V lost 5 bases, and 8 bases had no gene match.

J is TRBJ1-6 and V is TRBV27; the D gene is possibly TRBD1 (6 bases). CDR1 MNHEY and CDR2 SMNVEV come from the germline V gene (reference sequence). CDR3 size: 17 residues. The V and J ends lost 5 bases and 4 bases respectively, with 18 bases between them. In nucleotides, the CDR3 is TGTGCCAGCAGTCCATTCACAGGGTCCGGGTATAATTCACCCCTCCACTTT. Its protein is CASSPFTGSGYNSPLHF.

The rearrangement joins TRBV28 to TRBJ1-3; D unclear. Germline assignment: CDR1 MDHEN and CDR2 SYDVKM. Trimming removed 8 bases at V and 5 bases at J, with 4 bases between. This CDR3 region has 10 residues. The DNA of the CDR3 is TGTGCCAGCGGTCGAAACACCATATATTTT. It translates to CASGRNTIYF.

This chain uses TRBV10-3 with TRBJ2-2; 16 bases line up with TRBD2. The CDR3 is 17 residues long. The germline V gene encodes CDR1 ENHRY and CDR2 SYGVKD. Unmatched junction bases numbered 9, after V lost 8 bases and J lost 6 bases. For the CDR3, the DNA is TGTGCCATCGGCCCTGGGACTAGCGGGAGGGCCGCCGGGGAGCTGTTTTTT. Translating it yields CAIGPGTSGRAAGELFF.

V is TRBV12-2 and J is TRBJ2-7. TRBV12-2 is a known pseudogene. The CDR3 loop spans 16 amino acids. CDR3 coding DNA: TGTGCAAGTCGCCCTAGTGGGATTCTGAGCTCCTACGAGCAGTACTTC. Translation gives CASRPSGILSSYEQYF.

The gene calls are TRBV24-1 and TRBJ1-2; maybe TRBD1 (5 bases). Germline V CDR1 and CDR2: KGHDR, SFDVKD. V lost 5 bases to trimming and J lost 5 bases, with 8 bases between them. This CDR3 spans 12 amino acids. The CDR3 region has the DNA TGTGCCACCAGTGTCCCAGGGTATGGCTACACCTTC. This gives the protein CATSVPGYGYTF.

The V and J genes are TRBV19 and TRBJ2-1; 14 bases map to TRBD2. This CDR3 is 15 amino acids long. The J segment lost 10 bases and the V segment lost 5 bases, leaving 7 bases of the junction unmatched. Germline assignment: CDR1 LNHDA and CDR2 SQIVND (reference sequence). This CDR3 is CASSSGLAGGGEQFF. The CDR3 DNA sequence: TGTGCCAGTAGTTCCGGACTAGCGGGAGGCGGCGAGCAGTTCTTC.

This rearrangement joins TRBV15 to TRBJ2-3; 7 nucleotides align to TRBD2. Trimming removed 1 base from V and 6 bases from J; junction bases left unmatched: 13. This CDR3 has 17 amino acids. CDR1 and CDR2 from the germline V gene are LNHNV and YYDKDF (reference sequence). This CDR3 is CATSRGGSQASSDTQYF. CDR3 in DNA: TGTGCCACCAGCAGAGGCGGGAGCCAGGCATCCTCCGATACGCAGTATTTT.

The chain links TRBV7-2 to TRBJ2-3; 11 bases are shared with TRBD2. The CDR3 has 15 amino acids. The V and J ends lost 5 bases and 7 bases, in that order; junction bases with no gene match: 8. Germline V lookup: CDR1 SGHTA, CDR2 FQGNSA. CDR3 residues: CASSPGLAGLNTQYF. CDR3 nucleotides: TGTGCCAGCAGCCCAGGACTAGCGGGTCTGAATACGCAGTATTTT.

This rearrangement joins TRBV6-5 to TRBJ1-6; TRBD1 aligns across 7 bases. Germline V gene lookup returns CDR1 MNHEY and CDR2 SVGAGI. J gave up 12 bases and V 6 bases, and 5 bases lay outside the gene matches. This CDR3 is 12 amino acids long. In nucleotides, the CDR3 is TGTGCCAGCAGACAGACAGGGCAACCCCTCCACTTT. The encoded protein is CASRQTGQPLHF.